Included here is one T cell receptor (beta chain) sequence, with context. Its antigen remains unknown. This sample was included in a study of CD8 T cells in Susac syndrome. Study-wide results and limits: The CD4+ T cell repertoires, which came from Susac syndrome patients, showed no sign of clonal expansion.

It was negative isolation that provided the CD8+ and CD4+ T cells, whereas TEMRA cells were enriched by FACS. After extraction with the RNeasy kit, about 0.45 to 1 ug of the RNA was reverse transcribed using random hexamers. TCRdb analysed the immunoSEQ multiplex PCR reads with MiXCR anew, one entry per CDR3 protein. The data show 120,000 or so distinct CDR3 sequences, under 96% seen once. The clonotype originates from a human donor with Susac syndrome. The specimen sequenced was CD4+ T cells from PBMCs.

CDR3: CSARDYRGRNEQFF. DNA of the CDR3: TGCAGTGCTAGAGATTACAGGGGGCGAAATGAGCAGTTCTTC. The chain has TRBV20-1 and TRBJ2-1; 9 bases align to TRBD1. J gave up 7 bases and V 0 bases, and 4 bases lay outside the gene matches. The CDR3 length is 14 residues. Germline V gene sequence: CDR1 DFQATT, CDR2 SNEGSKA (reference sequence).